What follows are 5 T cell receptor beta chains derived from one specimen sequenced in a study of prognosis after radiotherapy for stage I lung cancer. Two rounds of multiplex PCR amplified TCR beta CDR3 from genomic DNA. First-round PCR amplification was performed with primers specific to each TRBV and TRBJ gene. MiXCR was run by TCRdb on the multiplex PCR reads, yielding one entry per CDR3 protein. The table has fewer than 30,000 distinct CDR3 sequences, roughly 46% seen once. This specimen was PBMCs, taken before or after stereotactic body radiation therapy (not recorded which). These receptors came from a donor over 45 with non-small cell lung cancer.

Concerning this clonotype itself: Its ends do not fully match the called genes, so a read error is possible. The chain is built from TRBV12-3 or TRBV12-4 and TRBJ2-1, with D perhaps matching TRBD2 (6 bases). CDR3 length equals 17 residues. CDR3 bases: TGTGCCAGCAGTCCAGCCACTAGCCTCCTGATTTACAATGAGCAGCTCTTC. Translating gives CASSPATSLLIYNEQLF.

This clonotype was counted at least ten times. The gene calls are TRBV28 and TRBJ2-5; the D gene is possibly TRBD2 (5 bases). The CDR3 totals 13 residues. V was trimmed by 3 bases and J by 4 bases, leaving 9 bases between them. Germline V gene data show CDR1 as MDHEN and CDR2 as SYDVKM. The CDR3 loop reads CASSFQEVETQYF. The CDR3 nucleotides read TGTGCCAGCAGTTTCCAGGAGGTAGAGACCCAGTACTTC.

This clonotype was seen ten or more times. This chain links TRBV20-1 with TRBJ1-6; D remains unclear. The CDR3 spans 11 residues. V was pared by 1 base and J by 10 bases, with 5 bases between. The V gene's germline CDR1 is DFQATT and CDR2 SNEGSKA (reference sequence). Written as DNA, the CDR3 is TGCAGTGCTAGAGTTGGGTCACCCCTCCACTTT. Translation gives CSARVGSPLHF.

For this clonotype: With a much larger clone just one base away, this may be a read error. The CDR3 end shows no conserved phenylalanine or tryptophan, and so a read error is likely. The V gene is TRBV5-6, the J gene TRBJ2-2; D is perhaps TRBD2 (6 bases). The CDR3 is made up of 15 amino acids. CDR1 is SGHDT and CDR2 is YYEEEE in the germline V gene. Between the trimmed V and J ends, which lost 4 bases and 3 bases, there was a span of 13 bases. This CDR3 reads CASSPGPGDTGELFL. CDR3 coding DNA: TGTGCCAGCAGCCCCGGCCCGGGGGACACCGGGGAGCTGTTTCTT.

This clonotype was observed at least ten times. The gene calls are TRBV2 and TRBJ2-7; D remains ambiguous. Trimming pared 6 bases from V and 0 bases from J, leaving 9 bases between. Germline V gene data show CDR1 as SNHLY and CDR2 as FYNNEI. The CDR3 is 13 amino acids. CDR3 amino acids: CASRTISSYEQYF. The DNA of the CDR3 is TGTGCCAGCAGGACGATTAGCTCCTACGAGCAGTACTTC.